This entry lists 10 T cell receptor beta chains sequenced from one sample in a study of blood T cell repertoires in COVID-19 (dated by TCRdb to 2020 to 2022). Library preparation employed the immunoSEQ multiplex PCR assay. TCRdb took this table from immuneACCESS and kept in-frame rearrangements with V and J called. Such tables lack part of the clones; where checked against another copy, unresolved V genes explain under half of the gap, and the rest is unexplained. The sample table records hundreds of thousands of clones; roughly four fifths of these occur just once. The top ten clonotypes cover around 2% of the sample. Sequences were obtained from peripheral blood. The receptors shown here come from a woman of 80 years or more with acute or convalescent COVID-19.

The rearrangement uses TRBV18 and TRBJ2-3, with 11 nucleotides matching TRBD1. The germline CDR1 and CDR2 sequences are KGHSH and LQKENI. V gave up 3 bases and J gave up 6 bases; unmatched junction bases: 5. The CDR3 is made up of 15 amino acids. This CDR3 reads CASSPGTGGIDTQYF. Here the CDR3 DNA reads TGTGCCAGCTCACCCGGGACAGGGGGGATTGATACGCAGTATTTT.

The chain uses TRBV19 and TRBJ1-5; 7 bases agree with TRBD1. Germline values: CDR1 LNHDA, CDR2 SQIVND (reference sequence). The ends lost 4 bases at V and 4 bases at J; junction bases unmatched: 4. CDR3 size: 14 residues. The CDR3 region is CASSTTGLNQPQHF. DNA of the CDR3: TGTGCCAGTAGTACGACAGGGCTAAATCAGCCCCAGCATTTT.

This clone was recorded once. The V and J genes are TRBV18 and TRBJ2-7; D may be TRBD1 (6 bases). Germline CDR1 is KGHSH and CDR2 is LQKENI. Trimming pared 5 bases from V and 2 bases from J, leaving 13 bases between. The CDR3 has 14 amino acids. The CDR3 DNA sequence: TGTGCCAGCTCAGCGGGCAGGGGAACCTACGAGCAGTACTTC. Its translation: CASSAGRGTYEQYF.

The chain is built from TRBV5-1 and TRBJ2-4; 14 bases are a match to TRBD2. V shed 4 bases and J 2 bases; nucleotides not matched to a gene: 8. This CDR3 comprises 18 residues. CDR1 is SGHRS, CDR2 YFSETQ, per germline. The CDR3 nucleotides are TGCGCCAGCAGCAAATCCGGGACTAGCGGGAGCTCCAAAAACATTCAGTACTTC. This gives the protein CASSKSGTSGSSKNIQYF.

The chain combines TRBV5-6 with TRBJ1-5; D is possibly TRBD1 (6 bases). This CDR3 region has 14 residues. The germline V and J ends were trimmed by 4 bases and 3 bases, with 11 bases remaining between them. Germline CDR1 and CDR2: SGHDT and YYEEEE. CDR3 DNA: TGTGCCAGCAGCCTTACAGGGATCAATCAGCCCCAGCATTTT. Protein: CASSLTGINQPQHF.

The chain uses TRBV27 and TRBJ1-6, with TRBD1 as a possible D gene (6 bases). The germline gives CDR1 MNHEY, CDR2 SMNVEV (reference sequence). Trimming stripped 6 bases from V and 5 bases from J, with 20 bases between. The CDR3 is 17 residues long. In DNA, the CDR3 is TGTGCCAGCAGGGCTCGACAAACAGGGCTTAATAATTCACCCCTCCACTTT. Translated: CASRARQTGLNNSPLHF.

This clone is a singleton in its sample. The CDR3 sequence is CASSLDYYNEQFF. The CDR3, as DNA: TGTGCCAGCAGCCTCGACTACTACAATGAGCAGTTCTTC. The rearrangement links TRBV3-1 (or the pseudogene TRBV3-2) to TRBJ2-1; TRBD2 might be the D (5 bases). The CDR3 has 13 amino acids. The ends were cut back, 4 bases at V and 3 bases at J, with 7 bases in the middle. Germline V CDR1 and CDR2: LGHDT, YNNKEL (reference sequence).

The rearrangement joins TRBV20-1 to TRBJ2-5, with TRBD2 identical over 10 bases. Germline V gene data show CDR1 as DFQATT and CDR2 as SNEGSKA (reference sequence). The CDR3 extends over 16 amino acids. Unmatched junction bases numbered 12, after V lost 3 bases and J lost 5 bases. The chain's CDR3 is CSASPTVAGGQETQYF. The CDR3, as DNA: TGCAGTGCTAGTCCGACCGTAGCGGGGGGCCAGGAGACCCAGTACTTC.

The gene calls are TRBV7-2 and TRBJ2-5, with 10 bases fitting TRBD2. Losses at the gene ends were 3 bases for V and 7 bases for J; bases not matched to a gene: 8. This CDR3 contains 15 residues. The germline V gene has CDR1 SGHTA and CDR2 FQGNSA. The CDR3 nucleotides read TGTGCCAGCAGCTTTCAGCGGGGGGGTCCTACGACCCAGTACTTC. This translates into CASSFQRGGPTTQYF.

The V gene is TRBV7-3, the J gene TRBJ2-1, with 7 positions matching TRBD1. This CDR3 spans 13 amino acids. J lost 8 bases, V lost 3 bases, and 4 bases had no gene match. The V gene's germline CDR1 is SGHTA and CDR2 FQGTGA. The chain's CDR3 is CASSFGTEDEQFF. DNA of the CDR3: TGTGCCAGCAGCTTTGGGACAGAGGATGAGCAGTTCTTC. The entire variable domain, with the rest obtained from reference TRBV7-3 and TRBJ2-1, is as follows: GAGVSQTPSNKVTEKGKYVELRCDPISGHTALYWYRQSLGQGPEFLIYFQGTGAADDSGLPNDRFFAVRPEGSVSTLKIQRTERGDSAVYLCASSFGTEDEQFFGPGTRLTVL.